These 22 T cell receptor beta chains were sequenced from one sample in a study of cytomegalovirus exposure and HLA in healthy donors. PCR involved 60 Vbeta and 13 Jbeta primers. Repertoires were generated with immunoSEQ multiplex PCR, while TCRdb's copy carries only in-frame clones and drops some. The sample lists some 65,000 clones; roughly 71% were seen once. Specimen: PBMCs. Every receptor here comes from a man in his forties or fifties in good health and CMV-seropositive.

This clone has only one observation. This rearrangement joins TRBV5-4 to TRBJ2-3; 10 bases agree with TRBD2. Germline CDR1 and CDR2: SGHNT and YYREEE (reference sequence). Trimming cost V 0 bases and J 4 bases; bases outside gene matches: 2. This CDR3 region has 15 residues. CDR3 in DNA: TGTGCCAGCAGCTTGGGTACTAGCGGGGCAGATACGCAGTATTTT. It specifies CASSLGTSGADTQYF.

A single count supports this clone. The chain combines TRBV18 with TRBJ1-2; TRBD1 might be the D (6 bases). This CDR3 has 16 amino acids. CDR1 is KGHSH, CDR2 LQKENI, per germline. Trimming removed 1 base at V and 0 bases at J, with 12 bases between. The CDR3 bases are TGTGCCAGCTCACCACTCCGGGACACCTCTAACTATGGCTACACCTTC. Its protein product is CASSPLRDTSNYGYTF. The full variable domain, in which reference TRBV18 and TRBJ1-2 provide the parts outside the CDR3, is NAGVMQNPRHLVRRRGQEARLRCSPMKGHSHVYWYRQLPEEGLKFMVYLQKENIIDESGMPKERFSAEFPKEGPSILRIQQVVRGDSAAYFCASSPLRDTSNYGYTFGSGTRLTVV.

The chain is built from TRBV14 and TRBJ1-2, with D unresolved. This CDR3 has 13 amino acids. Germline loops: CDR1 SGHDN, CDR2 FVKESK. V shed 1 base and J shed 3 bases, with 6 bases lying between them. DNA for the CDR3: TGTGCCAGCAGCCAAGGTCGGTACTATGGCTACACCTTC. As protein: CASSQGRYYGYTF.

V is TRBV7-2 and J is TRBJ2-2; 13 bases line up with TRBD2. This CDR3 is 14 amino acids long. V was clipped by 9 bases and J by 5 bases; unmatched bases: 3. Germline CDR1 is SGHTA and CDR2 is FQGNSA. This CDR3 is CASGTSGVTGELFF. In DNA, the CDR3 is TGTGCCAGTGGGACTAGCGGGGTAACCGGGGAGCTGTTTTTT.

The chain is built from TRBV2 and TRBJ1-3; weak D call: TRBD1 (6 bases). Germline V gene data show CDR1 as SNHLY and CDR2 as FYNNEI. Trimming took 0 bases from V and 4 from J, leaving 10 bases between them. CDR3 length: 15 residues. This CDR3 reads CASSEAQGYGNTIYF. CDR3 nucleotides: TGTGCCAGCAGTGAAGCGCAGGGGTACGGAAACACCATATATTTT. The complete variable domain, with remaining parts taken from reference TRBV2 and TRBJ1-3, reads EPEVTQTPSHQVTQMGQEVILRCVPISNHLYFYWYRQILGQKVEFLVSFYNNEISEKSEIFDDQFSVERPDGSNFTLKIRSTKLEDSAMYFCASSEAQGYGNTIYFGEGSWLTVV.

The V and J genes are TRBV18 and TRBJ2-5; 14 bases line up with TRBD2. This CDR3 has 15 amino acids. Germline V gene lookup returns CDR1 KGHSH and CDR2 LQKENI. J gave up 5 bases and V 6 bases, and 5 bases lay outside the gene matches. The CDR3 bases are TGTGCCAGCTCGACTAGCGGGGGGGCTAAGGAGACCCAGTACTTC. This gives the protein CASSTSGGAKETQYF.

This chain joins TRBV21-1 and TRBJ2-7; the D call in the table, TRBD2, was not verified against the DNA. TRBV21-1 is a pseudogene locus. The CDR3 sequence is 11 residues long. The CDR3 region has the DNA TGCCTATCCCGGGGAATGAACGAGCAGTACTTC. Amino acids: CLSRGMNEQYF.

There are a few counts of this clone. The rearrangement links TRBV30 to TRBJ2-3, with D unresolved. V was cut by 3 bases and J by 0 bases, with 13 bases left in between. The CDR3 extends over 15 amino acids. The germline CDR1 and CDR2 sequences are GTSNPN and SVGIG (reference sequence). For the CDR3, the DNA is TGTGCCTGGAGCCCAGTCTTATCTAGCACAGATACGCAGTATTTT. Translation gives CAWSPVLSSTDTQYF.

The chain carries TRBV11-2 and TRBJ1-3; unclear D gene. V was trimmed by 1 base and J by 0 bases, leaving 4 bases between them. The CDR3 is made up of 14 amino acids. The germline CDR1 and CDR2 sequences are SGHAT and FQNNGV. The CDR3 sequence is CASSLGHSGNTIYF. The CDR3 nucleotides read TGTGCCAGCAGCTTAGGTCACTCTGGAAACACCATATATTTT.

The chain employs TRBV7-2 and TRBJ1-1; 7 nucleotides align to TRBD1. This CDR3 has 14 residues. Per germline, CDR1 SGHTA and CDR2 FQGNSA. Germline trimming cut 4 bases from V and 1 base from J; bases unmatched to any gene: 3. CDR3 amino acids: CASSWDRWNTEAFF. In DNA, the CDR3 is TGTGCCAGCAGCTGGGACAGATGGAACACTGAAGCTTTCTTT. Drawing the rest from reference TRBV7-2 and TRBJ1-1, the complete variable domain is GAGVSQSPSNKVTEKGKDVELRCDPISGHTALYWYRQSLGQGLEFLIYFQGNSAPDKSGLPSDRFSAERTGGSVSTLTIQRTQQEDSAVYLCASSWDRWNTEAFFGQGTRLTVV.

This chain uses TRBV5-1 with TRBJ1-4; the match to TRBD1 covers 12 bases. Trimming removed 0 bases from V and 7 bases from J; junction bases left unmatched: 4. Germline CDR1 SGHRS, CDR2 YFSETQ. This CDR3 contains 16 residues. In nucleotides, the CDR3 is TGCGCCAGCAGCTTGGGGGGGACAGGGGGCCGTGAAAAACTGTTTTTT. Protein: CASSLGGTGGREKLFF.

The J gene is TRBJ2-1, the V gene TRBV29-1; the D gene is possibly TRBD1 (6 bases). The CDR3 is 17 amino acids. Trimming removed 1 base from V and 0 bases from J, with 16 bases in between. Germline CDR1 and CDR2: SQVTM and ANQGSEA. The CDR3 loop is CSVEGSRQAHSYNEQFF. The CDR3 DNA reads TGCAGCGTTGAAGGGTCCCGACAGGCCCACTCCTACAATGAGCAGTTCTTC.

The V call is TRBV5-6, the J call TRBJ1-2, with TRBD1 as a possible D gene (6 bases). The CDR3 has 13 amino acids. V was shortened by 0 bases and J by 6 bases, with 9 bases between the two germline ends. The germline V gene encodes CDR1 SGHDT and CDR2 YYEEEE. CDR3 residues: CASSLVAGDGYTF. The CDR3 bases are TGTGCCAGCAGCTTGGTGGCAGGGGATGGCTACACCTTC.

This chain uses TRBV6-1 with TRBJ1-5, with D possibly being TRBD1 (5 bases). V lost 1 base and J 12 bases, leaving 7 bases between the germline ends. Germline V gene lookup returns CDR1 MNHNS and CDR2 SASEGT. CDR3 length: 11 amino acids. In DNA, the CDR3 is TGTGCCAGCAGTGAAGTGACAGACCAGCATTTT. This translates into CASSEVTDQHF.

The chain is built from TRBV5-6 and TRBJ2-5, with 15 bases fitting TRBD2. J was trimmed by 10 bases and V by 0 bases; bases with no gene match: 4. CDR1 and CDR2 (germline): SGHDT, YYEEEE. This CDR3 has 15 amino acids. The DNA of the CDR3 is TGTGCCAGCAGCTTGGGGACTAGCGGGGGGGCGGGCCAGTACTTC. Its protein product is CASSLGTSGGAGQYF. The whole variable domain, remainder taken from reference TRBV5-6 and TRBJ2-5, is DAGVTQSPTHLIKTRGQQVTLRCSPKSGHDTVSWYQQALGQGPQFIFQYYEEEERQRGNFPDRFSGHQFPNYSSELNVNALLLGDSALYLCASSLGTSGGAGQYFGPGTRLLVL.

The J gene is TRBJ1-2, the V gene TRBV5-1, with 10 bases matching TRBD1. The V gene end was trimmed by 2 bases and the J gene end by 4 bases; junction bases not matched to a gene: 5. The germline V gene has CDR1 SGHRS and CDR2 YFSETQ. The CDR3 loop spans 15 amino acids. CDR3 sequence (DNA): TGCGCCAGCAGCTTAATGACAGGGGGCGGCTATGGCTACACCTTC. It yields the protein CASSLMTGGGYGYTF.

The rearrangement joins TRBV9 to TRBJ2-5; 10 bases line up with TRBD2. After removal of 0 bases from V and 0 bases from J, the junction contained 5 bases not matched to a gene. The germline V gene has CDR1 SGDLS and CDR2 YYNGEE. The CDR3 runs to 17 residues. The CDR3 nucleotides read TGTGCCAGCAGCGTAGCCCATAGCGGGGGGCACCAAGAGACCCAGTACTTC. Translated, it gives CASSVAHSGGHQETQYF.

This clone was seen once. V gene TRBV4-3 combines with J gene TRBJ2-1, with 7 positions matching TRBD1. V trimming: 2 bases; J trimming: 7 bases; junction bases outside the gene matches: 8. In germline, CDR1 is LGHNA, CDR2 YSLEER. This CDR3 spans 15 amino acids. The CDR3 spells CASSQRPRTGNEQFF. The DNA for the CDR3 is TGCGCCAGCAGCCAAAGGCCAAGGACAGGAAATGAGCAGTTCTTC.

This clone came up a few times. This chain joins TRBV4-1 and TRBJ2-3; 9 bases line up with TRBD2. This CDR3 is 15 amino acids long. Trimming at V came to 4 bases and at J to 2 bases, leaving 4 bases not matched to a gene. The germline gives CDR1 MGHRA, CDR2 YSYEKL. The CDR3 reads CASSRRLADTDTQYF. CDR3 in DNA: TGCGCCAGCAGCCGGAGACTAGCGGACACAGATACGCAGTATTTT.

This chain joins TRBV7-2 and TRBJ2-7; D may be TRBD2 (7 bases). Germline V gene data show CDR1 as SGHTA and CDR2 as FQGNSA. The CDR3 contains 15 residues. Trimming removed 2 bases at V and 4 bases at J, with 15 bases between. CDR3 bases: TGTGCCAGCAGCTTAACCCCCGGGGGGCCTTACGAGCAGTACTTC. This translates into CASSLTPGGPYEQYF.

The chain couples TRBV5-1 to TRBJ1-1; 7 nucleotides align to TRBD1. The CDR3 is 16 residues long. Germline-derived CDR1 and CDR2 are SGHRS and YFSETQ. The V gene end was trimmed by 2 bases and the J gene end by 4 bases; junction bases not matched to a gene: 11. The CDR3 nucleotides are TGCGCCAGCAGCTTAGGGGGCTCTGGGTTGGTCACTGAAGCTTTCTTT. Its translation is CASSLGGSGLVTEAFF. Full variable domain (remainder filled in from reference TRBV5-1 and TRBJ1-1): KAGVTQTPRYLIKTRGQQVTLSCSPISGHRSVSWYQQTPGQGLQFLFEYFSETQRNKGNFPGRFSGRQFSNSRSEMNVSTLELGDSALYLCASSLGGSGLVTEAFFGQGTRLTVV.

The rearrangement joins TRBV5-1 to TRBJ2-1; 7 bases line up with TRBD2. Trimming at V came to 6 bases and at J to 5 bases, leaving 8 bases not matched to a gene. The CDR3 runs 14 residues. Per the germline V gene, CDR1 is SGHRS and CDR2 is YFSETQ. The CDR3 region has the DNA TGCGCCAGCACTGGGAGGGGACCTCACAATGAGCAGTTCTTC. Its translation is CASTGRGPHNEQFF.